This T cell receptor (beta chain) was sequenced during a study of radiotherapy plus CTLA-4 blockade in lung cancer. The protocol was immunoSEQ multiplex PCR, while the TCRdb copy is restricted to in-frame clones and leaves out a portion. The sample gives 90,000 to 100,000 clones, about 70% of which show up once; around 2.8% is in the top ten. The CDR3 contains 15 residues. From germline, CDR1 is SEHNR and CDR2 FQNEAQ (reference sequence). The V and J ends lost 1 base and 7 bases respectively, with 17 bases between them. The starting material was peripheral blood, obtained from a patient treated with radiotherapy plus ipilimumab. The receptor's source is a human donor with non-small cell lung cancer who had a partial response to radiotherapy plus ipilimumab. Some clones in this sample may be carry-over from other donors' samples. The chain joins TRBV7-9 to TRBJ2-7; D perhaps matches TRBD1 (7 bases). CDR3 sequence: CASSLGQEGAREQYF. CDR3 nucleotides: TGTGCCAGCAGCTTAGGCCAGGAGGGGGCTAGAGAGCAGTACTTC.